This T cell receptor beta chain emerged from a study of post-analysis software for immune sequencing data. Overall study findings and caveats: Multiple sclerosis was associated with a significant reduction in normalized Chao1 diversity relative to controls.

Carried by the TCR beta cDNA libraries were unique molecular identifiers. One entry per CDR3 protein, called by TCRdb with MiXCR from the PCR reads. The repertoire has about 160,000 distinct CDR3 sequences, about 37% of them found once; the top ten carry 28%. Regarding this clonotype: The target antigen is unknown.

CDR1 and CDR2 (germline): MNHEY, SMNVEV (reference sequence). This CDR3 region has 15 residues. Germline trimming cut 6 bases from V and 6 bases from J; bases unmatched to any gene: 10. This receptor was obtained from a girl aged 10 to 17 with multiple sclerosis. The chain has TRBV27 and TRBJ2-3; 9 bases match TRBD2. The source was blood, collected after autologous hematopoietic stem cell transplantation. CDR3 sequence: CASRGIAGVGDTQYF. CDR3 bases: TGTGCCAGCAGGGGAATAGCGGGAGTAGGTGATACGCAGTATTTT.